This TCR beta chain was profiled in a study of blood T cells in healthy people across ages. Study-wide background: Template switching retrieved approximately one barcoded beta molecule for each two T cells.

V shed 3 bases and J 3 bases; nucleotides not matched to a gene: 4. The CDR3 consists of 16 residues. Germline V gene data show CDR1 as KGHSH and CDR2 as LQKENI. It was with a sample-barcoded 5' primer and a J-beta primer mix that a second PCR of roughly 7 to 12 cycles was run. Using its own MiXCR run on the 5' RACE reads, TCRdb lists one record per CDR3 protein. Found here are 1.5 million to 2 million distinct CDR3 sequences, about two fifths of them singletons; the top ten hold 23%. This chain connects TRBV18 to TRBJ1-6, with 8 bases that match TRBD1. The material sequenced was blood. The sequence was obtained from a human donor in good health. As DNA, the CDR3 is TGTGCCAGCTCACCCGGACAGGGATTCTATAATTCACCCCTCCACTTT. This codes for CASSPGQGFYNSPLHF.